These 13 T cell receptor beta chains were all obtained from the same sample, sequenced in a study of Ad26.COV2.S vaccination and SARS-CoV-2 variants. Method: immunoSEQ multiplex PCR; TCRdb's copy keeps in-frame clones and lacks some. The table shows about 350,000 clones, with about 91% occurring only once. Sequenced here: peripheral blood, sampled after recovery from COVID-19. The receptors stem from a human donor who had recovered from COVID-19.

Regarding this clone: Different DNA sequences within this sample yield the same CDR3. The V gene is TRBV9, the J gene TRBJ2-7, with a weak D call TRBD2 (7 bases). Germline V gene sequence: CDR1 SGDLS, CDR2 YYNGEE. This CDR3 contains 15 residues. V was trimmed by 0 bases and J by 2 bases, leaving 12 bases between them. The DNA of the CDR3 is TGTGCCAGCAGCGTAGGCGGCGGGGGCACCTACGAGCAGTACTTC. It specifies CASSVGGGGTYEQYF.

The J gene is TRBJ2-7, the V gene TRBV5-1, with D maybe TRBD1 (6 bases). Trimming took off 4 bases at V and 5 bases at J, with 13 bases between the two ends. CDR3 length equals 13 residues. The germline gives CDR1 SGHRS, CDR2 YFSETQ. The CDR3 nucleotides are TGCGCCAGCAGCCAGAACAGGGTCAACGAGCAGTACTTC. It translates to CASSQNRVNEQYF. Using reference TRBV5-1 and TRBJ2-7 for the parts outside the CDR3, the full variable domain is KAGVTQTPRYLIKTRGQQVTLSCSPISGHRSVSWYQQTPGQGLQFLFEYFSETQRNKGNFPGRFSGRQFSNSRSEMNVSTLELGDSALYLCASSQNRVNEQYFGPGTRLTVT.

The chain joins TRBV2 to TRBJ1-5; 7 bases line up with TRBD1. Germline CDR1 and CDR2: SNHLY and FYNNEI. This CDR3 has 13 amino acids. V lost 6 bases and J lost 9; bases outside the gene matches: 8. CDR3 residues: CASSGQVVGPQHF. CDR3 DNA sequence: TGTGCCAGCAGCGGACAGGTCGTAGGGCCCCAGCATTTT.

The rearrangement links TRBV6-6 to TRBJ2-3; tentatively, D is TRBD1 or TRBD2 (6 bases each). The CDR3 spans 16 residues. The germline CDR1 and CDR2 sequences are MNHNY and SVGAGI (reference sequence). Between the trimmed V and J ends, which lost 5 bases and 0 bases, there was a span of 15 bases. DNA for the CDR3: TGTGCCAGCAGTCCCCGGGGGCTTGCTAGCACAGATACGCAGTATTTT. This translates into CASSPRGLASTDTQYF.

This sequence joins TRBV5-5 and TRBJ2-2, with 9 bases aligning to TRBD1. The CDR3 extends over 15 amino acids. Germline-derived CDR1 and CDR2 are SGHKS and YYEKEE (reference sequence). The V gene end was trimmed by 0 bases and the J gene end by 4 bases; junction bases not matched to a gene: 1. The CDR3 here is CASSLEDRGTGELFF. CDR3 coding DNA: TGTGCCAGCAGCTTGGAGGACAGGGGCACCGGGGAGCTGTTTTTT.

The V call is TRBV5-6, the J call TRBJ1-1; D might be TRBD1 (6 bases). Germline V CDR1 and CDR2: SGHDT, YYEEEE. V lost 6 bases and J lost 2, with 14 bases in between. The CDR3 runs to 14 residues. The CDR3 region has the DNA TGTGCCAGCACCTCCCTAGGGGGAAACACTGAAGCTTTCTTT. It specifies CASTSLGGNTEAFF.

The gene calls are TRBV6-6 and TRBJ1-2; D remains unclear. Looked up from germline, CDR1 is MNHNY and CDR2 is SVGAGI (reference sequence). The CDR3 loop spans 13 amino acids. V was trimmed by 7 bases and J by 6 bases, leaving 15 bases between them. CDR3 residues: CASKERGVDGYTF. The CDR3 DNA reads TGTGCCAGCAAAGAGCGCGGGGTGGATGGCTACACCTTC.

The chain carries TRBV13 and TRBJ1-4, with 7 positions matching TRBD1. CDR1 and CDR2 from the germline V gene are PRHDT and FYEKMQ (reference sequence). V was clipped by 4 bases and J by 3 bases; unmatched bases: 8. The CDR3 runs to 16 residues. The CDR3 DNA reads as TGTGCCAGCAGCTCCCATGAGGGGGCGGCTAATGAAAAACTGTTTTTT. Its protein product is CASSSHEGAANEKLFF.

The chain recombines TRBV27 with TRBJ2-3; 10 bases agree with TRBD2. The CDR3 is 16 residues long. Trimming at V came to 4 bases and at J to 2 bases, leaving 6 bases not matched to a gene. Germline CDR1 MNHEY, CDR2 SMNVEV (reference sequence). CDR3 sequence: CASSSLAGAHTDTQYF. CDR3 DNA sequence: TGTGCCAGCAGTTCCCTAGCGGGGGCCCACACAGATACGCAGTATTTT.

The chain is built from TRBV16 and TRBJ2-3; D uncertain. V shed 0 bases and J shed 5 bases, with 9 bases lying between them. Germline assignment: CDR1 KGHSY and CDR2 FQNENV. The CDR3 is made up of 14 amino acids. The CDR3 DNA reads TGTGCCAGCAGCCAATCGCCGTCCAGAGATACGCAGTATTTT. Translating it yields CASSQSPSRDTQYF.

CDR3 amino acids: CASSDPRGHNTGELFF. For the CDR3, the DNA is TGCGCCAGCAGTGATCCTAGGGGACACAACACCGGGGAGCTGTTTTTT. V is TRBV10-1 and J is TRBJ2-2; the D gene is possibly TRBD1 (6 bases). V was clipped by 3 bases and J by 2 bases, with 13 bases between them. Germline CDR1 WNHNN, CDR2 SYGVQD (reference sequence). The CDR3 totals 16 residues.

The chain joins TRBV27 to TRBJ2-4; a possible D gene is TRBD1 (5 bases). V lost 2 bases and J lost 0, with 11 bases in between. This CDR3 is 16 amino acids long. The germline gives CDR1 MNHEY, CDR2 SMNVEV (reference sequence). This CDR3 is CASSLTGVLAKNIQYF. CDR3 DNA: TGTGCCAGCAGTTTAACAGGAGTTTTAGCCAAAAACATTCAGTACTTC.

The chain links TRBV11-3 to TRBJ1-1; D gene uncertain. With 1 base removed from V and 5 bases from J, the gap between germline ends came to 8 bases. The germline gives CDR1 SGHNT, CDR2 YENEEA. CDR3 length equals 13 residues. The DNA of the CDR3 is TGTGCCAGCAGCTTAGGTGAGAAAACTGAAGCTTTCTTT. Translating it yields CASSLGEKTEAFF.